Below, 28 T cell receptor beta chains from the same sample are listed, as sequenced in a study of T cells after yellow fever vaccination. TCRdb reanalysed the 5' RACE reads using MiXCR and keeps one entry per CDR3 protein. The sample records fewer than 450,000 distinct CDR3 sequences, around 8.1% being singletons. The sequences come from PBMCs, collected roughly 45 days after the first yellow fever vaccination. These receptors were collected from a man younger than 30 who received the YFV17D yellow fever vaccine.

This clonotype was observed a handful of times. DNA for the CDR3: TGTGCCAGCAGTGGGCAGCTTAACACCGGGGAGCTGTTTTTT. Its translation: CASSGQLNTGELFF. The rearrangement links TRBV6-1 to TRBJ2-2, with unresolved D. The V gene's germline CDR1 is MNHNS and CDR2 SASEGT. V lost 4 bases to trimming and J lost 2 bases, with 8 bases between them. This CDR3 is 14 amino acids long.

The table lists this clonotype with a few counts. The chain couples TRBV7-6 to TRBJ2-2; 11 bases agree with TRBD2. This CDR3 contains 19 residues. CDR1 SGHVS and CDR2 FNYEAQ come from the germline V gene. V shed 2 bases and J 3 bases; nucleotides not matched to a gene: 11. For the CDR3, the DNA is TGTGCCAGCAGCTTAATTCCTTCCGGGACTAGCGGCTACACCGGGGAGCTGTTTTTT. Residues: CASSLIPSGTSGYTGELFF.

This chain connects TRBV7-6 to TRBJ2-3; the D gene is possibly TRBD2 (6 bases). V shed 5 bases and J shed 9 bases, with 12 bases lying between them. Germline loops: CDR1 SGHVS, CDR2 FNYEAQ. The CDR3 runs 12 residues. This CDR3 is CASSLLRGTQYF. The CDR3 nucleotides read TGTGCCAGCAGCCTTCTTCGGGGGACGCAGTATTTT.

The J gene is TRBJ2-1, the V gene TRBV27; no firm D call. The CDR3 spans 13 residues. Germline V gives CDR1 MNHEY, CDR2 SMNVEV (reference sequence). V was clipped by 0 bases and J by 12 bases, with 12 bases between them. CDR3: CASSLSQLPLQFF. DNA for the CDR3: TGTGCCAGCAGTTTATCGCAGCTCCCCCTGCAGTTCTTC.

The rearrangement joins TRBV6-2 or TRBV6-3 to TRBJ2-1; 10 bases agree with TRBD2. This CDR3 contains 13 residues. V dropped 8 bases and J dropped 4; count of bases not matched to a gene: 2. CDR1 and CDR2 (germline): MNHEY, SVGEGT. DNA of the CDR3: TGTGCCAGCGAGCGGGGGGGTTACAATGAGCAGTTCTTC. Translating gives CASERGGYNEQFF.

The rearrangement links TRBV7-3 to TRBJ2-3; unclear D gene. CDR1 is SGHTA, CDR2 FQGTGA, per germline. Trimming took off 2 bases at V and 4 bases at J, with 13 bases between the two ends. CDR3 size: 15 residues. The DNA for the CDR3 is TGTGCCAGCAGCTTAGTCGCCGGTGGAGCAGATACGCAGTATTTT. This gives the protein CASSLVAGGADTQYF.

Ten or more counts support this clonotype. The gene calls are TRBV7-6 and TRBJ2-4, with 14 bases that match TRBD2. In germline, CDR1 is SGHVS, CDR2 FNYEAQ. This CDR3 is built from 13 residues. Trimming at V came to 5 bases and at J to 10 bases, leaving 1 base not matched to a gene. CDR3 nucleotide sequence: TGTGCCAGCAGCGGACTAGCGGGGGGTATTCAGTACTTC. It translates to CASSGLAGGIQYF.

The V gene is TRBV5-3, the J gene TRBJ2-2, with D unclear. TRBV5-3 is an ORF, with its function uncertain. V shed 8 bases and J shed 9 bases, with 26 bases lying between them. CDR3 size: 16 residues. CDR3 in DNA: TGTGCCAGTGGAACTATTCTTAGGCCGGTCCCGCGGGAGCTGTTTTTT. This sequence encodes CASGTILRPVPRELFF.

This clonotype was detected only a few times. The gene calls are TRBV30 and TRBJ1-1; possible D gene TRBD1, 6 bases. Germline V lookup: CDR1 GTSNPN, CDR2 SVGIG (reference sequence). The CDR3 runs 14 residues. The V end was cut by 2 bases, the J end by 4 bases, with 14 bases between. The CDR3 DNA follows: TGTGCCTGGAGTCGGGGCAGGGGTTTCACTGAAGCTTTCTTT. This codes for CAWSRGRGFTEAFF. Filled out from reference TRBV30 and TRBJ1-1, the complete variable domain reads SQTIHQWPATLVQPVGSPLSLECTVEGTSNPNLYWYRQAAGRGLQLLFYSVGIGQISSEVPQNLSASRPQDRQFILSSKKLLLSDSGFYLCAWSRGRGFTEAFFGQGTRLTVV.

This chain links TRBV5-6 with TRBJ2-7; 10 bases align to TRBD1. Trimming at V came to 0 bases and at J to 3 bases, leaving 3 bases not matched to a gene. CDR1 is SGHDT, CDR2 YYEEEE, per germline. The length of the CDR3 is 15 residues. In DNA, the CDR3 is TGTGCCAGCAGCTTGGGACAGGGGGCACTCTACGAGCAGTACTTC. It is translated as CASSLGQGALYEQYF. The full variable domain, completed using reference TRBV5-6 and TRBJ2-7, is DAGVTQSPTHLIKTRGQQVTLRCSPKSGHDTVSWYQQALGQGPQFIFQYYEEEERQRGNFPDRFSGHQFPNYSSELNVNALLLGDSALYLCASSLGQGALYEQYFGPGTRLTVT.

This rearrangement joins TRBV20-1 to TRBJ2-1; 9 bases line up with TRBD1. The CDR3 loop spans 14 amino acids. CDR1 is DFQATT, CDR2 SNEGSKA, per germline (reference sequence). J gave up 8 bases and V 4 bases, and 9 bases lay outside the gene matches. In nucleotides, the CDR3 is TGCAGTGCTATGGGACAGGGTAATATTTATGAGCAGTTCTTC. Translated, it gives CSAMGQGNIYEQFF.

This clonotype was detected many times. The chain combines TRBV19 with TRBJ1-5; D is undetermined. The germline V gene encodes CDR1 LNHDA and CDR2 SQIVND (reference sequence). The CDR3 extends over 16 amino acids. Trimming took off 6 bases at V and 0 bases at J, with 15 bases between the two ends. The CDR3 DNA reads as TGTGCCAGTAGACAAAGGTCGTTAGATAGCAATCAGCCCCAGCATTTT. This sequence encodes CASRQRSLDSNQPQHF.

This clonotype was counted a few times. The chain has TRBV4-1 and TRBJ2-7, with D perhaps matching TRBD2 (5 bases). The CDR3 is 13 amino acids. Germline-derived CDR1 and CDR2 are MGHRA and YSYEKL. The V end was cut by 3 bases, the J end by 3 bases, with 9 bases between. CDR3 DNA sequence: TGCGCCAGCAGCCAGCGACGGGGCTACGAGCAGTACGTC. Its translation: CASSQRRGYEQYV.

This clonotype has just a few counts. The chain has TRBV10-3 and TRBJ2-5; D is ambiguous. This CDR3 has 13 amino acids. V lost 7 bases and J lost 1, with 10 bases in between. The germline V gene encodes CDR1 ENHRY and CDR2 SYGVKD. The CDR3 is CAITQELQETQYF. The CDR3 nucleotides are TGTGCCATCACGCAGGAGCTCCAAGAGACCCAGTACTTC.

The chain has TRBV6-6 and TRBJ1-2, with D possibly being TRBD1 (6 bases). CDR1 MNHNY and CDR2 SVGAGI come from the germline V gene (reference sequence). V was cut by 5 bases and J by 4 bases, with 8 bases left in between. The CDR3 spans 12 residues. The CDR3 coding sequence is TGTGCCAGCAGTCAGGGGATCTATGGCTACACCTTC. Translating it yields CASSQGIYGYTF.

V and J are TRBV29-1 and TRBJ2-5; D remains unclear. V dropped 4 bases and J dropped 5 bases, with 8 bases sitting between them. The CDR3 is made up of 11 amino acids. The V gene's germline CDR1 is SQVTM and CDR2 ANQGSEA. CDR3 protein: CSVVLGETQYF. The CDR3 DNA follows: TGCAGCGTTGTCCTAGGGGAGACCCAGTACTTC.

This clonotype turned up a few times. The chain has TRBV7-9 and TRBJ1-3; no definite D call. The germline V gene has CDR1 SEHNR and CDR2 FQNEAQ (reference sequence). Trimming shortened V by 5 bases and J by 0 bases, and 14 bases separated the two germline ends. The CDR3 has 16 residues. The CDR3 DNA is TGTGCCAGCAGCCCTCGCAGCGGGAGCTCTGGAAACACCATATATTTT. The encoded protein is CASSPRSGSSGNTIYF.

This clonotype was recorded a few times. This chain joins TRBV7-2 and TRBJ2-1; D assignment may be TRBD1 or TRBD2 (6 bases each). V was pared by 5 bases and J by 10 bases, with 21 bases between. Germline CDR1 reads SGHTA; CDR2 reads FQGNSA. The CDR3 runs to 15 residues. CDR3 DNA sequence: TGTGCCAGCAGCCCCCAAGGACTACAGGGCGGCGAGCAGTTCTTC. Amino acid sequence: CASSPQGLQGGEQFF.

This clonotype was counted between two and nine times. CDR3 region: CASSPRLAGHEETQYF. The DNA for the CDR3 is TGTGCCAGCAGTCCACGACTAGCGGGGCACGAAGAGACCCAGTACTTC. This rearrangement joins TRBV27 to TRBJ2-5, with 11 bases lining up with TRBD2. After removal of 5 bases from V and 3 bases from J, the junction contained 8 bases not matched to a gene. The CDR3 has 16 residues. Looked up from germline, CDR1 is MNHEY and CDR2 is SMNVEV (reference sequence).

The chain links TRBV5-6 to TRBJ2-4; 9 nucleotides agree with TRBD2. The CDR3 is made up of 15 amino acids. V lost 4 bases, J lost 0 bases, and 2 bases stayed unmatched. From germline, CDR1 is SGHDT and CDR2 YYEEEE. The CDR3 here is CASSLAGLAKNIQYF. The CDR3 bases are TGTGCCAGCAGCCTAGCGGGATTAGCCAAAAACATTCAGTACTTC.

The chain combines TRBV5-1 with TRBJ2-1, with 8 nucleotides matching TRBD1. Germline CDR1 reads SGHRS; CDR2 reads YFSETQ. This CDR3 has 16 residues. With 0 bases clipped from V and 8 bases from J, the junction kept 10 bases outside the gene matches. For the CDR3, the DNA is TGCGCCAGCAGCTTGGCCAGGGGGCCCTCGGGGGATGAGCAGTTCTTC. Amino acids: CASSLARGPSGDEQFF.

This clonotype was observed at least ten times. This chain joins TRBV6-2 or TRBV6-3 and TRBJ2-1; TRBD1 aligns across 7 bases. This CDR3 comprises 16 residues. CDR1 is MNHEY, CDR2 SVGEGT, per germline. The trim removed 10 bases at V and 4 bases at J, leaving 16 bases unmatched. CDR3 loop: CATLNLGQARYNEQFF. The DNA of the CDR3 is TGTGCCACACTAAATTTAGGACAGGCCCGATACAATGAGCAGTTCTTC.

A few counts support this clonotype. This chain connects TRBV6-2 or TRBV6-3 to TRBJ2-1; 7 nucleotides agree with TRBD2. The germline gives CDR1 MNHEY, CDR2 SVGEGT. After removal of 7 bases from V and 0 bases from J, the junction contained 6 bases not matched to a gene. The CDR3 loop spans 15 amino acids. The CDR3 spells CASKLSGVSYNEQFF. CDR3 nucleotide sequence: TGTGCCAGCAAACTGAGCGGGGTCTCCTACAATGAGCAGTTCTTC.

In its sample, this clonotype was seen a few times. The V gene is TRBV7-6, the J gene TRBJ2-1, with D hard to call. Between the trimmed V and J ends, which lost 1 base and 6 bases, there was a span of 7 bases. Germline CDR1 SGHVS, CDR2 FNYEAQ. The CDR3 extends over 13 amino acids. The CDR3, as DNA: TGTGCCAGCAGCTTAGACCATATCAATGAGCAGTTCTTC. This sequence encodes CASSLDHINEQFF.

This clonotype was observed a handful of times. The genes are TRBV6-2 or TRBV6-3 and TRBJ2-3; a possible D gene is TRBD2 (5 bases). With 0 bases removed from V and 0 bases from J, the gap between germline ends came to 7 bases. Per germline, CDR1 MNHEY and CDR2 SVGEGT. This CDR3 contains 15 residues. The CDR3 loop is CASSYSRESTDTQYF. The DNA for the CDR3 is TGTGCCAGCAGTTACTCGAGGGAGAGCACAGATACGCAGTATTTT.

V is TRBV11-1 and J is TRBJ1-1, with 9 bases that match TRBD1. This CDR3 is built from 19 residues. Germline V gives CDR1 SGHAT, CDR2 FQDESV (reference sequence). The junction had 18 bases not matched to a gene; V was cut back by 3 bases and J by 4 bases. The CDR3 DNA is TGTGCCAGCAGCTTGGGCATCACAGGGGGCTACGAGGGTGGCACTGAAGCTTTCTTT. This encodes CASSLGITGGYEGGTEAFF.

J is TRBJ1-3 and V is TRBV6-5; D call uncertain. Trimming removed 3 bases at V and 8 bases at J, with 20 bases between. Germline loops: CDR1 MNHEY, CDR2 SVGAGI. The CDR3 consists of 16 residues. The CDR3 is CASSYRGRTRSDTIYF. In DNA form, the CDR3 reads TGTGCCAGCAGTTATCGCGGGCGAACACGGTCGGACACCATATATTTT.

The chain recombines TRBV5-1 with TRBJ2-5, with D perhaps matching TRBD2 (5 bases). V lost 4 bases and J 5 bases, leaving 15 bases between the germline ends. The germline V gene has CDR1 SGHRS and CDR2 YFSETQ. The CDR3 is made up of 14 amino acids. For the CDR3, the DNA is TGCGCCAGCAGCCCCGCGCAGAGGGAGGAGACCCAGTACTTC. Translation gives CASSPAQREETQYF.